The subject of this entry is one T cell receptor beta chain. This sample is part of a study of monozygotic twins with inflammatory bowel disease. Used for each TCR library was about 3,800 ng of total RNA. Per-sample cDNA came from eight separate reactions. TCRdb derives one entry per CDR3 protein from the 5' RACE reads, leaving out DNA. Its table lists about 300,000 distinct CDR3 sequences. Germline V gene lookup returns CDR1 KGHSH and CDR2 LQKENI. CDR3 length: 15 amino acids. The source material was blood. This sequence originates from a human donor with ulcerative colitis or Crohn's disease, or a healthy co-twin of an affected twin (not recorded which). The V gene is TRBV18, the J gene TRBJ2-5; TCRdb's D call, TRBD2, is unchecked because there is no DNA. The CDR3 sequence is CASSRTSGRGETQYF.